This T cell receptor beta chain emerged from a study of cytotoxic CD8 clonotypes in ibrutinib-treated CLL. General study results and limits: Lymph node repertoires were not studied, and sampling times were unmatched.

Here immunoSEQ multiplex PCR was the method, and the copy in TCRdb shows in-frame clones only, minus some. The data contain roughly 250,000 clones, roughly 70% of them singletons. Points on this clone: The antigen remains undetermined.

The germline V gene encodes CDR1 MNHNS and CDR2 SASEGT. The V gene end was trimmed by 2 bases and the J gene end by 4 bases; junction bases not matched to a gene: 12. This CDR3 has 18 residues. This TCR was sampled from a human donor with chronic lymphocytic leukemia. The material sequenced was PBMCs, taken after 24 months of ibrutinib treatment. V gene TRBV6-1 combines with J gene TRBJ2-3; 10 bases agree with TRBD2. CDR3 DNA: TGTGCCAGCAGTGAAACTATTGCTAGCGGGAGACTCTCAGATACGCAGTATTTT. Residues: CASSETIASGRLSDTQYF.